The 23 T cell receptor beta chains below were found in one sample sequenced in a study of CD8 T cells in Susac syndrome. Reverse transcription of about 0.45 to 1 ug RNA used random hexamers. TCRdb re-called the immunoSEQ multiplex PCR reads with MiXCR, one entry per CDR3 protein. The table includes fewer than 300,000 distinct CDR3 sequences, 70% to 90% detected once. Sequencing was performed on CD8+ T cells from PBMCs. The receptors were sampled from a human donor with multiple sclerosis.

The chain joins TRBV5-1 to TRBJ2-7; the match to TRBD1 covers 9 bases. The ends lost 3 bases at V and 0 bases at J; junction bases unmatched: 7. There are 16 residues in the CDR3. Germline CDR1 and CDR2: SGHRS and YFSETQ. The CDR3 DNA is TGCGCCAGCAGCTCATACAGGGGGCAGAACTCCTACGAGCAGTACTTC. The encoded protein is CASSSYRGQNSYEQYF. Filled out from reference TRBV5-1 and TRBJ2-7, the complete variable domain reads KAGVTQTPRYLIKTRGQQVTLSCSPISGHRSVSWYQQTPGQGLQFLFEYFSETQRNKGNFPGRFSGRQFSNSRSEMNVSTLELGDSALYLCASSSYRGQNSYEQYFGPGTRLTVT.

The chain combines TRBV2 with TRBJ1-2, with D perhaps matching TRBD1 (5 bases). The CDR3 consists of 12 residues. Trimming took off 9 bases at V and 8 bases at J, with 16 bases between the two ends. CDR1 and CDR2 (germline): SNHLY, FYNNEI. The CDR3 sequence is CASPGAPRGYTF. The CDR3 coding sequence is TGTGCCAGTCCTGGGGCTCCTAGAGGCTACACCTTC.

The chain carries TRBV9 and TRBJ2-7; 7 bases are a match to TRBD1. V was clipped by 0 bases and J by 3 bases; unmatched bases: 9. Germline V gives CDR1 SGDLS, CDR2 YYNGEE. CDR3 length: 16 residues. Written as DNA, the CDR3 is TGTGCCAGCAGCGTAGCTACAGGAGGACAGGTCTACGAGCAGTACTTC. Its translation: CASSVATGGQVYEQYF. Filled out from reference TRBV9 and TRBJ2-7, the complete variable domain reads DSGVTQTPKHLITATGQRVTLRCSPRSGDLSVYWYQQSLDQGLQFLIQYYNGEERAKGNILERFSAQQFPDLHSELNLSSLELGDSALYFCASSVATGGQVYEQYFGPGTRLTVT.

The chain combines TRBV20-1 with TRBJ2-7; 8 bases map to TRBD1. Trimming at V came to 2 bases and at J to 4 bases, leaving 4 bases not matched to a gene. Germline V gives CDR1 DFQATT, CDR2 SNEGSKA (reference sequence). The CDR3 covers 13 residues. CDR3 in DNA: TGCAGTGCTAGACAGGGGGCGTATTACGAGCAGTACTTC. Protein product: CSARQGAYYEQYF.

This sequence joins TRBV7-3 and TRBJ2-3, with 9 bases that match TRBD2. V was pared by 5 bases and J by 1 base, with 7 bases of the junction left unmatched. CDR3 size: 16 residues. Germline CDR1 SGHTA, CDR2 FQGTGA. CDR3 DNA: TGTGCCAGCAGCCAAAAAGCGGGAGGAGGCACAGATACGCAGTATTTT. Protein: CASSQKAGGGTDTQYF.

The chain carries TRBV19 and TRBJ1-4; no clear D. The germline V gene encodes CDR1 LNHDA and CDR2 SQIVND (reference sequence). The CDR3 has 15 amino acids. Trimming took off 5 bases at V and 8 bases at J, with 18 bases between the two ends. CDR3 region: CASSDPRESQEKLFF. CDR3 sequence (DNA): TGTGCCAGTAGTGATCCAAGGGAGAGCCAAGAAAAACTGTTTTTT. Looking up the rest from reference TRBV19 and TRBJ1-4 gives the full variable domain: DGGITQSPKYLFRKEGQNVTLSCEQNLNHDAMYWYRQDPGQGLRLIYYSQIVNDFQKGDIAEGYSVSREKKESFPLTVTSAQKNPTAFYLCASSDPRESQEKLFFGSGTQLSVL.

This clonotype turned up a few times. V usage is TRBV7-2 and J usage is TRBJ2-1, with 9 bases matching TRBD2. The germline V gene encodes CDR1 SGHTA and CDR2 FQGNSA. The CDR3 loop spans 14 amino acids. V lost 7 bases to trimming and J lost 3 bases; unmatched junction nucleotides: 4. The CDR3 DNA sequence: TGTGCCAGCACACTAGCGGGCGACTACAATGAGCAGTTCTTC. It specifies CASTLAGDYNEQFF. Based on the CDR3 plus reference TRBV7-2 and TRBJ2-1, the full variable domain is GAGVSQSPSNKVTEKGKDVELRCDPISGHTALYWYRQSLGQGLEFLIYFQGNSAPDKSGLPSDRFSAERTGGSVSTLTIQRTQQEDSAVYLCASTLAGDYNEQFFGPGTRLTVL.

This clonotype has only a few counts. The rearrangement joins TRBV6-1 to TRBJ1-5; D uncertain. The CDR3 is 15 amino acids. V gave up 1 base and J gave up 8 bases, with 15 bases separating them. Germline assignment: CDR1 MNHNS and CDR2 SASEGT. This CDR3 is CASSEGGRAKEPQHF. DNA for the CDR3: TGTGCCAGCAGTGAAGGCGGACGGGCGAAAGAGCCCCAGCATTTT.

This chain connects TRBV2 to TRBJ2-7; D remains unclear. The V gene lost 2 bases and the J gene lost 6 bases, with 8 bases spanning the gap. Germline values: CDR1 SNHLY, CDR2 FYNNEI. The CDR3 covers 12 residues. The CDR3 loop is CASSELSAEQYF. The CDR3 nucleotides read TGTGCCAGCAGTGAATTGAGCGCCGAGCAGTACTTC.

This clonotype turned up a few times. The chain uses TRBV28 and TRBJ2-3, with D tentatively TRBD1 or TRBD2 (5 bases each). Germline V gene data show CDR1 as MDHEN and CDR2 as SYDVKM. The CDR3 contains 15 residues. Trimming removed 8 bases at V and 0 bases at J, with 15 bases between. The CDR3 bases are TGTGCCAGCTCACCGGGGCAGTCTAGCACAGATACGCAGTATTTT. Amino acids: CASSPGQSSTDTQYF.

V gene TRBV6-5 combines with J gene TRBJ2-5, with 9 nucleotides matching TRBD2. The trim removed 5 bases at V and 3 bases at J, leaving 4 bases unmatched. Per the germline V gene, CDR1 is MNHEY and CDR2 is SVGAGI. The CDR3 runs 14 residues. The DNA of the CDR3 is TGTGCCAGCAGTATAGCGGGAGTAGAAGAGACCCAGTACTTC. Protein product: CASSIAGVEETQYF.

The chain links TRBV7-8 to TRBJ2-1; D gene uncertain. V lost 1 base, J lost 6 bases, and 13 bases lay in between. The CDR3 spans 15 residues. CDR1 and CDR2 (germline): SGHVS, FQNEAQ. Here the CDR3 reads CASSLDLSHPNEQFF. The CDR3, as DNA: TGTGCCAGCAGCTTAGACCTATCCCACCCCAATGAGCAGTTCTTC.

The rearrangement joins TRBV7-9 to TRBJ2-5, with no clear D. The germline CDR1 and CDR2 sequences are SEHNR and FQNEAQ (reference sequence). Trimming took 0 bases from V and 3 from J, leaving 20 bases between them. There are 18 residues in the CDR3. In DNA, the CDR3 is TGTGCCAGCAGCTTAGCGATGCGACCGCACGACGTAAAAGAGACCCAGTACTTC. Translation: CASSLAMRPHDVKETQYF. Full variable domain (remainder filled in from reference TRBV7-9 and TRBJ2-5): DTGVSQNPRHKITKRGQNVTFRCDPISEHNRLYWYRQTLGQGPEFLTYFQNEAQLEKSRLLSDRFSAERPKGSFSTLEIQRTEQGDSAMYLCASSLAMRPHDVKETQYFGPGTRLLVL.

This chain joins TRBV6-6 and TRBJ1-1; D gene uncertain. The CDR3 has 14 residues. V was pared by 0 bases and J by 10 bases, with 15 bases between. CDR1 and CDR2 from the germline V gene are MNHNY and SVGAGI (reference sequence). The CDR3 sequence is CASSYSGQMVAAFF. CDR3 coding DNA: TGTGCCAGCAGTTACTCTGGGCAGATGGTCGCAGCTTTCTTT.

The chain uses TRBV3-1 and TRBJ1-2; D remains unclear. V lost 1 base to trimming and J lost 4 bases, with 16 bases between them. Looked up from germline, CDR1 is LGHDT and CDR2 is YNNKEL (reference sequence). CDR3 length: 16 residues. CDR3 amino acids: CASSQGSGAYSYGYTF. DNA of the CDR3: TGTGCCAGCAGCCAAGGGAGTGGAGCCTACTCCTATGGCTACACCTTC.

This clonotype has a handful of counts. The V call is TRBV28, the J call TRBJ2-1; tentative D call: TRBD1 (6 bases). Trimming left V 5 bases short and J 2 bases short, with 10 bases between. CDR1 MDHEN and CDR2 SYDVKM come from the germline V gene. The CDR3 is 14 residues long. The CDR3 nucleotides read TGTGCCAGCAGTCTCACAGGGACCTACAATGAGCAGTTCTTC. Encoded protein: CASSLTGTYNEQFF.

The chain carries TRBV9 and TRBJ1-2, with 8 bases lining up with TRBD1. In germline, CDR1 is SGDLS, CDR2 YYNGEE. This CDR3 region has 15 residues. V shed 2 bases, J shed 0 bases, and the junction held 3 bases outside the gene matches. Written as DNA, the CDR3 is TGTGCCAGCAGCGTCACAGGGGGAACTAACTATGGCTACACCTTC. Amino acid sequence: CASSVTGGTNYGYTF.

CDR3 nucleotides: TGTGCCAGCAGCTCCGGACAGGGCAATTCACCCCTCCACTTT. It specifies CASSSGQGNSPLHF. The V gene is TRBV5-4, the J gene TRBJ1-6, with 8 bases fitting TRBD1. The CDR3 consists of 14 residues. Germline V gene sequence: CDR1 SGHNT, CDR2 YYREEE (reference sequence). J was trimmed by 7 bases and V by 3 bases; bases with no gene match: 3.

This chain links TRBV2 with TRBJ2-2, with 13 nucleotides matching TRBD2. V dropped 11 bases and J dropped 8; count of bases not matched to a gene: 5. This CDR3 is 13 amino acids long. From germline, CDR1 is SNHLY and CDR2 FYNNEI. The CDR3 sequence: CAVTSGREGELFF. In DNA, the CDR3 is TGTGCCGTTACTAGCGGGAGGGAAGGGGAGCTGTTTTTT.

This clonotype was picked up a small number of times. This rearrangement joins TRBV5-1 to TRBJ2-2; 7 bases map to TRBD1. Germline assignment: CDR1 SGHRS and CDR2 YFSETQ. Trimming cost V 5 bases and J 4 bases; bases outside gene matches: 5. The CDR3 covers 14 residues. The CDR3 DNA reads TGCGCCAGCAGACAAGAGGGGGCCACCGGGGAGCTGTTTTTT. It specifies CASRQEGATGELFF.

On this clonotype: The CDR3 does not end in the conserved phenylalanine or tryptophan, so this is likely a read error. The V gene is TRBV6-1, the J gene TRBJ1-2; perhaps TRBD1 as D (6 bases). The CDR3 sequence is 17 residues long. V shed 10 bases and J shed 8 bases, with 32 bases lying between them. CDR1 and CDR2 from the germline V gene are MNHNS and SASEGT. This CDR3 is CATFQGRNRVEVGGYTL. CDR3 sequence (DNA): TGTGCCACTTTTCAGGGGCGTAACAGGGTGGAAGTTGGGGGCTACACCCTC.

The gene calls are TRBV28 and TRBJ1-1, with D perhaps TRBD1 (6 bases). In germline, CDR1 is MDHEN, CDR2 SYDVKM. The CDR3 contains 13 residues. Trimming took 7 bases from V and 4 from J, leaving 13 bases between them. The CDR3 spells CASTGTWTTEAFF. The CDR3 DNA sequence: TGTGCCAGCACCGGGACATGGACCACTGAAGCTTTCTTT.

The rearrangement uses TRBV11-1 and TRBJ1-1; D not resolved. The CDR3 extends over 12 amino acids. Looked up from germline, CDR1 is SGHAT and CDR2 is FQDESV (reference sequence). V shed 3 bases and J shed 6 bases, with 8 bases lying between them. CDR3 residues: CASSFGLPEAFF. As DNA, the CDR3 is TGTGCCAGCAGCTTCGGACTCCCTGAAGCTTTCTTT.